This record concerns one TCR beta chain sequence. The antigen is undetermined. The Oncomine TCR Beta short-read assay generated sequence data from the DNA of cultured CD4+ T cells. Investigators obtained genomic DNA by extraction from cultured CD4+ T cells. TCRdb fed the PCR reads into MiXCR, producing one record per CDR3 protein. The profile shows 9,400 or so distinct CDR3 sequences, 45% of them singletons. Germline lookup yields CDR1 SGHTA and CDR2 FQGNSA. The CDR3 sequence is 16 residues long. Trimming pared 5 bases from V and 8 bases from J, leaving 24 bases between. This sample's treatment: approximately 9-day PBMC culture with coronavirus spike peptide pools or control peptides (ViraFEST assay). Positive PCR dates covered March to December 2020, before US Alpha, Beta and Delta variants. Scientists separated out CD4+ T cells through negative selection following 10 days in culture. This sample is part of a study of vaccination and CD4 T cells after COVID-19. Study-level background: Post-vaccination specimens were collected at a median of 72 days following dose two (range 14 to 241).

The gene calls are TRBV7-2 and TRBJ1-2, with a weak D call TRBD1 (6 bases). The sequenced sample was CD4+ T cells from blood, cultured in vitro. This clonotype was obtained from a human donor who had recovered from COVID-19. In DNA, the CDR3 is TGTGCCAGCAGCCTGCAAGGCAGGGGTTATTCGGGAGGCTACACCTTC. This translates into CASSLQGRGYSGGYTF.